This T cell receptor (beta chain) appears in the sequencing data of a study of blood T cell repertoires in COVID-19. Overall study: The United States, Italy and Spain supplied acute and convalescent COVID-19 samples. In each case, the material was cDNA or gDNA derived from T cells, B-cell-depleted T cells, or PBMCs.

Original processing notes: Nucleated cell number was recorded as an estimate derived from reference gene primer amplification. Sequencing used immunoSEQ multiplex PCR; TCRdb keeps in-frame clones, though not all of them. V and J calls and clone size are those listed in that table; D and trimming were worked out from the DNA. Of some 170,000 clones in the sample, 65% to 85% were seen once. Followed over time, Seattle patients had been enrolled while infection was active. Germline V gene data show CDR1 as MNHNY and CDR2 as SVGAGI (reference sequence). Losses at the gene ends were 6 bases for V and 2 bases for J; bases not matched to a gene: 8. CDR3 length equals 16 residues.

The sequenced sample consisted of peripheral blood. The chain combines TRBV6-6 with TRBJ1-2; TRBD1 matches 11 bases. The clonotype was recovered from a woman aged 40 to 49 with COVID-19, enrolled during active disease. The CDR3 spells CASSPDRGRSNYGYTF. The CDR3 nucleotides read TGTGCCAGCAGCCCGGACAGGGGGCGCAGCAACTATGGCTACACCTTC.